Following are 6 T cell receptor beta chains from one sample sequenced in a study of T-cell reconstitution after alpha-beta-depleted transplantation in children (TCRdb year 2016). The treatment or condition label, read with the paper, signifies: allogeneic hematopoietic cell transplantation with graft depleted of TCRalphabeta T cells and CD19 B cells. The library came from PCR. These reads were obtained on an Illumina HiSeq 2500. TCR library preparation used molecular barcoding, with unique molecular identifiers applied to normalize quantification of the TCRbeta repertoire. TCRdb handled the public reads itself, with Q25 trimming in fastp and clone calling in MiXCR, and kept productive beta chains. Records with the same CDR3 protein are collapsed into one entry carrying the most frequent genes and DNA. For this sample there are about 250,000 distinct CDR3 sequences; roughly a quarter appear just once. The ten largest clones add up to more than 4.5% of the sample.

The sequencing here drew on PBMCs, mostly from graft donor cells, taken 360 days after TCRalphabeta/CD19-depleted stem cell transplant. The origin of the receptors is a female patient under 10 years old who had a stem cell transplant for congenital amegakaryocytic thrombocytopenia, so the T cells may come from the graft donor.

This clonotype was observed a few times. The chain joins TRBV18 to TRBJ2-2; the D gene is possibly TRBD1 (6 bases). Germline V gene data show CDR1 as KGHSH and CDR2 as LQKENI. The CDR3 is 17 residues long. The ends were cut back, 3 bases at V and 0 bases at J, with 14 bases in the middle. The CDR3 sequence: CASSPRRPGANTGELFF. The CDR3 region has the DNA TGTGCCAGCTCACCCCGAAGGCCAGGGGCGAACACCGGGGAGCTGTTTTTT.

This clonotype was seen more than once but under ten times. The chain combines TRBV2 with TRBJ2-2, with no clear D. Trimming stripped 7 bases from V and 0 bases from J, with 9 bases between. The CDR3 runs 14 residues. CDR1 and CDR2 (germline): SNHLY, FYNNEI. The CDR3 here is CASNPHTNTGELFF. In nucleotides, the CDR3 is TGTGCCAGCAACCCGCATACGAACACCGGGGAGCTGTTTTTT.

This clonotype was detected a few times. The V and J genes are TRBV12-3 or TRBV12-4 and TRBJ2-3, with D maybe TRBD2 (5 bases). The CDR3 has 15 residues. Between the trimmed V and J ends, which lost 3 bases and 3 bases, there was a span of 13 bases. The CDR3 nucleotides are TGTGCCAGCAGTTTCCGGGGTGGGTCTACAGATACGCAGTATTTT. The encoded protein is CASSFRGGSTDTQYF.

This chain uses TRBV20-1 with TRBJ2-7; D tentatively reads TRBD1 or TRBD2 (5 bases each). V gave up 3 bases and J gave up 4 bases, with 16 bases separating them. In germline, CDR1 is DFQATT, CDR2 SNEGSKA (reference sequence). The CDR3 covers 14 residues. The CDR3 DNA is TGCAGTGCTAGCCCGGGACCCGCAGAGTACGAGCAGTACTTC. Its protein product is CSASPGPAEYEQYF.

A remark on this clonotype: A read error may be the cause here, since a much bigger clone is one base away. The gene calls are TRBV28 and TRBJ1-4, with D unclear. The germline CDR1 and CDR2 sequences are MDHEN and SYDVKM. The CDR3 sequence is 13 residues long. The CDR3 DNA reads TGTGACACTCGAACGGGCGCGGATGAAAAACTGTTTTTT. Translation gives CDTRTGADEKLFF. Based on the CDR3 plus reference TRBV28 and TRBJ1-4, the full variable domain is DVKVTQSSRYLVKRTGEKVFLECVQDMDHENMFWYRQDPGLGLRLIYFSYDVKMKEKGDIPEGYSVSREKKERFSLILESASTNQTSMYLCDTRTGADEKLFFGSGTQLSVL.

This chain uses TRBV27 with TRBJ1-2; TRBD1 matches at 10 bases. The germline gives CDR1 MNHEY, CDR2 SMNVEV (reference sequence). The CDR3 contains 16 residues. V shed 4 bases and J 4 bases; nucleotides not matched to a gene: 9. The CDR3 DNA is TGTGCCAGCAGTTGGGGACAGGGGTACGGCATCTATGGCTACACCTTC. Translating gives CASSWGQGYGIYGYTF.